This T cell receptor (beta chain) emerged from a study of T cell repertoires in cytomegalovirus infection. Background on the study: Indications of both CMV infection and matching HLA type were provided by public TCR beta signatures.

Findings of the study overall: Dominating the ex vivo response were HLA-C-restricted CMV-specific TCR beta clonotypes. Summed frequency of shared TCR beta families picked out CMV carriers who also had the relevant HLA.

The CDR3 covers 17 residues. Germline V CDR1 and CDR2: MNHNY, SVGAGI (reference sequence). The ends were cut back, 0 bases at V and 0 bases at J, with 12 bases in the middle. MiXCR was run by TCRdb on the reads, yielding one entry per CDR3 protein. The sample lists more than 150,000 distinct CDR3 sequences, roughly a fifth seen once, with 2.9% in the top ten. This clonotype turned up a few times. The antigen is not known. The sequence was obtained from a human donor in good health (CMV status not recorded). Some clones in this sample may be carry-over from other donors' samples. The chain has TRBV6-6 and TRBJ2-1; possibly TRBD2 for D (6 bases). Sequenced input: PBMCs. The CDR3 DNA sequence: TGTGCCAGCAGTTACTCGCGGGAAAGCCTCTCCTACAATGAGCAGTTCTTC. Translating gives CASSYSRESLSYNEQFF.